The 5 T cell receptor beta chains below were found in one sample sequenced in a study of T cell changes during pregnancy in multiple sclerosis. Produced via immunoSEQ multiplex PCR; TCRdb's table is partial and in-frame only. The sample lists about 32,000 clones; approximately 89% were seen once. Sequences were derived from CD8+ T cells from peripheral blood mononuclear cells, sampled in the second trimester of pregnancy. The source is a female donor with multiple sclerosis, enrolled in a pregnancy study.

The chain uses TRBV21-1 and TRBJ1-1; the table's D call, TRBD1, was not checked against the DNA. TRBV21-1 is classified as a pseudogene. The CDR3 totals 13 residues. The CDR3 protein is CASKTGERAEAFF. CDR3 DNA: TGTGCCAGCAAGACAGGGGAGAGGGCTGAAGCTTTCTTT.

The chain employs TRBV9 and TRBJ2-5; TRBD1 matches 7 bases. This CDR3 region has 14 residues. Germline V gene sequence: CDR1 SGDLS, CDR2 YYNGEE. The V gene end was trimmed by 4 bases and the J gene end by 5 bases; junction bases not matched to a gene: 8. The CDR3 nucleotides read TGTGCCAGCAGCCCGGGACAGTCAAGGGAGACCCAGTACTTC. Its protein is CASSPGQSRETQYF.

The CDR3 here is CSVFTGGTEAFF. In DNA, the CDR3 is TGCAGCGTTTTTACAGGGGGCACTGAAGCTTTCTTT. The V call is TRBV29-1, the J call TRBJ1-1; 8 nucleotides line up with TRBD1. The CDR3 covers 12 residues. Germline CDR1 reads SQVTM; CDR2 reads ANQGSEA. J lost 4 bases, V lost 5 bases, and 3 bases had no gene match.

The rearrangement joins TRBV7-8 to TRBJ2-7; D unclear. This CDR3 is 17 amino acids long. Trimming stripped 7 bases from V and 0 bases from J, with 22 bases between. In germline, CDR1 is SGHVS, CDR2 FQNEAQ. Here the CDR3 reads CASNKIKTYDFSYEQYF. The CDR3 nucleotides read TGTGCCAGCAACAAGATAAAGACTTACGATTTCTCCTACGAGCAGTACTTC.

The gene calls are TRBV9 and TRBJ1-5; D gene uncertain. This CDR3 comprises 14 residues. Trimming shortened V by 0 bases and J by 6 bases, and 10 bases separated the two germline ends. Germline V gives CDR1 SGDLS, CDR2 YYNGEE. The CDR3 nucleotides are TGTGCCAGCAGCGTAGCGGGAGGACCTCAGCCCCAGCATTTT. It encodes CASSVAGGPQPQHF.